The 30 T cell receptor beta chains below were found in one sample sequenced in a study of T cell repertoires in cytomegalovirus infection (dated by TCRdb to about 2019). TCRdb names Illumina HiSeq 1500 as the instrument used. TCRdb trimmed the raw reads at Q25, called clones with MiXCR and kept productive beta chains. Rows are unified per CDR3 protein, each entry keeping the most common DNA and genes. The sample has 250,000 or so distinct CDR3 sequences on record, roughly an eighth of them singletons. The top ten hold approximately 1.6% of the sample. The specimen sequenced was PBMCs. These receptor sequences come from a human donor in good health (CMV status not recorded). Some clones in this sample may be carry-over from other donors' samples.

The V call is TRBV2, the J call TRBJ1-2; D is ambiguous. Germline loops: CDR1 SNHLY, CDR2 FYNNEI. Between the trimmed V and J ends, which lost 8 bases and 4 bases, there was a span of 17 bases. The CDR3 spans 14 residues. The CDR3 DNA is TGTGCCAGCTCCCCTAGTAAAGGCCTCTATGGCTACACCTTC. Translating gives CASSPSKGLYGYTF. The complete variable domain, with remaining parts taken from reference TRBV2 and TRBJ1-2, reads EPEVTQTPSHQVTQMGQEVILRCVPISNHLYFYWYRQILGQKVEFLVSFYNNEISEKSEIFDDQFSVERPDGSNFTLKIRSTKLEDSAMYFCASSPSKGLYGYTFGSGTRLTVV.

V usage is TRBV20-1 and J usage is TRBJ1-5; 7 positions match TRBD1. CDR1 and CDR2 (germline): DFQATT, SNEGSKA (reference sequence). The length of the CDR3 is 13 residues. V trimming: 6 bases; J trimming: 4 bases; junction bases outside the gene matches: 6. Here the CDR3 reads CSARQGLNQPQHF. The CDR3 region has the DNA TGCAGTGCAAGACAGGGACTAAATCAGCCCCAGCATTTT.

This rearrangement joins TRBV3-1 to TRBJ1-2; D ambiguous. In germline, CDR1 is LGHDT, CDR2 YNNKEL (reference sequence). CDR3 length equals 13 residues. V was clipped by 3 bases and J by 8 bases, with 13 bases between them. CDR3: CASSHGQADGYTF. The CDR3 bases are TGTGCCAGCAGCCATGGGCAAGCGGACGGCTACACCTTC.

This clonotype was counted many times. This chain's CDR3 is CASSPMGRETQYF. The CDR3 region has the DNA TGTGCCAGCAGCCCAATGGGGAGAGAGACCCAGTACTTC. This rearrangement joins TRBV7-2 to TRBJ2-5, with D possibly TRBD2 on 5 matching bases. This CDR3 is built from 13 residues. Germline V gene lookup returns CDR1 SGHTA and CDR2 FQGNSA. Trimming pared 5 bases from V and 4 bases from J, leaving 11 bases between.

V and J are TRBV5-5 and TRBJ2-7; the D gene is possibly TRBD2 (5 bases). CDR3 length: 14 residues. V dropped 3 bases and J dropped 3 bases, with 13 bases sitting between them. Germline loops: CDR1 SGHKS, CDR2 YYEKEE (reference sequence). For the CDR3, the DNA is TGTGCCAGCAGCTGGATTTTCGAGGGCTACGAGCAGTACTTC. The encoded protein is CASSWIFEGYEQYF.

In this sample, this clonotype turned up many times. The chain combines TRBV12-3 or TRBV12-4 with TRBJ2-3, with TRBD2 identical over 7 bases. This CDR3 is built from 15 residues. V trimming: 3 bases; J trimming: 0 bases; junction bases outside the gene matches: 3. Here the CDR3 reads CASSFQAGSTDTQYF. The CDR3 bases are TGTGCCAGCAGTTTCCAAGCGGGGAGCACAGATACGCAGTATTTT.

This clonotype came up many times. V usage is TRBV7-2 and J usage is TRBJ1-3, with D perhaps TRBD1 (6 bases). V lost 1 base, J lost 0 bases, and 16 bases lay in between. CDR3 length equals 18 residues. CDR1 is SGHTA and CDR2 is FQGNSA in the germline V gene. This CDR3 reads CASSLGGQEPISGNTIYF. The DNA for the CDR3 is TGTGCCAGCAGCTTAGGGGGGCAGGAACCGATCTCTGGAAACACCATATATTTT. The full variable domain, with the rest looked up from reference TRBV7-2 and TRBJ1-3, is GAGVSQSPSNKVTEKGKDVELRCDPISGHTALYWYRQSLGQGLEFLIYFQGNSAPDKSGLPSDRFSAERTGGSVSTLTIQRTQQEDSAVYLCASSLGGQEPISGNTIYFGEGSWLTVV.

V gene TRBV5-6 combines with J gene TRBJ1-2; TRBD1 matches at 8 bases. The CDR3 runs to 14 residues. Germline CDR1 reads SGHDT; CDR2 reads YYEEEE. J lost 3 bases, V lost 0 bases, and 1 base had no gene match. The CDR3, as DNA: TGTGCCAGCAGCTTGGGGACAGGGCACTATGGCTACACCTTC. This sequence encodes CASSLGTGHYGYTF.

This chain links TRBV28 with TRBJ2-7, with D perhaps matching TRBD1 or TRBD2 (6 bases each). CDR1 MDHEN and CDR2 SYDVKM come from the germline V gene. V was clipped by 8 bases and J by 2 bases, with 16 bases between them. The CDR3 covers 14 residues. CDR3 amino acids: CASEGEAPTYEQYF. CDR3 DNA sequence: TGTGCCAGCGAGGGGGAGGCACCTACCTACGAGCAGTACTTC.

The sample holds many counts of this clonotype. The CDR3 is CAISTGLTDTQYF. The CDR3 coding sequence is TGTGCCATCAGTACGGGCCTCACAGATACGCAGTATTTT. This chain links TRBV10-3 with TRBJ2-3; the D is unclear. CDR1 is ENHRY, CDR2 SYGVKD, per germline. Deletions cut 5 bases from V and 2 bases from J, with 8 bases between. This CDR3 is built from 13 residues.

This clonotype was counted ten times or more. This chain uses TRBV5-6 with TRBJ2-7; 8 nucleotides match TRBD1. J gave up 3 bases and V 4 bases, and 12 bases lay outside the gene matches. There are 16 residues in the CDR3. Germline assignment: CDR1 SGHDT and CDR2 YYEEEE. The CDR3 here is CASSGTTGVDFYEQYF. As DNA, the CDR3 is TGTGCCAGCAGCGGGACGACAGGGGTGGATTTCTACGAGCAGTACTTC.

In its sample, this clonotype was seen many times. The rearrangement links TRBV7-2 to TRBJ2-7, with 13 nucleotides matching TRBD2. CDR3 length equals 15 residues. The germline gives CDR1 SGHTA, CDR2 FQGNSA. Trimming took 5 bases from V and 7 from J; bases not matched to a gene: 8. The CDR3 coding sequence is TGTGCCAGCAGCCCCGCCGGGACTAGCGGGAAGGAGCAGTACTTC. Encoded protein: CASSPAGTSGKEQYF. Based on the CDR3 plus reference TRBV7-2 and TRBJ2-7, the full variable domain is GAGVSQSPSNKVTEKGKDVELRCDPISGHTALYWYRQSLGQGLEFLIYFQGNSAPDKSGLPSDRFSAERTGGSVSTLTIQRTQQEDSAVYLCASSPAGTSGKEQYFGPGTRLTVT.

This clonotype was found many times. The rearrangement links TRBV6-1 to TRBJ2-1; no clear D. The CDR3 covers 12 residues. The V end was cut by 6 bases, the J end by 4 bases, with 7 bases between. Looked up from germline, CDR1 is MNHNS and CDR2 is SASEGT. The DNA for the CDR3 is TGTGCCAGCAGCCTCTATTACAATGAGCAGTTCTTC. This encodes CASSLYYNEQFF.

This clonotype was recorded many times. V gene TRBV7-2 combines with J gene TRBJ2-1; the match to TRBD2 covers 8 bases. V gave up 6 bases and J gave up 3 bases; unmatched junction bases: 4. CDR3 length: 14 amino acids. Germline V gene lookup returns CDR1 SGHTA and CDR2 FQGNSA. The DNA for the CDR3 is TGTGCCAGCAGAACTAGCGGATACTACAATGAGCAGTTCTTC. It is translated as CASRTSGYYNEQFF.

This clonotype showed up many times. This chain uses TRBV7-2 with TRBJ2-5; TRBD2 matches 15 bases. From germline, CDR1 is SGHTA and CDR2 FQGNSA. V lost 5 bases and J lost 2; bases outside the gene matches: 9. The CDR3 is 18 amino acids. As DNA, the CDR3 is TGTGCCAGCAGCCGTCACCCAGGGACTAGCGGGGGGCAAGAGACCCAGTACTTC. It yields the protein CASSRHPGTSGGQETQYF.

This clonotype came up a few times. The chain couples TRBV29-1 to TRBJ2-1, with 8 bases that match TRBD1. The CDR3 is made up of 11 amino acids. Germline loops: CDR1 SQVTM, CDR2 ANQGSEA. V lost 7 bases and J lost 7; bases outside the gene matches: 3. CDR3 in amino acids: CSGDRLNEQFF. The CDR3 region has the DNA TGCAGCGGGGACAGGCTGAATGAGCAGTTCTTC.

The V and J genes are TRBV29-1 and TRBJ1-5; the D gene is possibly TRBD1 (5 bases). Trimming stripped 4 bases from V and 7 bases from J, with 14 bases between. This CDR3 has 13 amino acids. Germline CDR1 SQVTM, CDR2 ANQGSEA. The CDR3 DNA is TGCAGCGTTGTGACAGTGGTAGGGCAGCCCCAGCATTTT. Amino acid sequence: CSVVTVVGQPQHF.

This rearrangement joins TRBV28 to TRBJ2-3; 8 nucleotides line up with TRBD2. The V gene end was trimmed by 2 bases and the J gene end by 6 bases; junction bases not matched to a gene: 19. The CDR3 has 19 amino acids. Germline CDR1 is MDHEN and CDR2 is SYDVKM. As DNA, the CDR3 is TGTGCCAGCAGTTTAGCGGGGGGACTCGGGGCAGGTTTAAAGGATACGCAGTATTTT. Translation gives CASSLAGGLGAGLKDTQYF.

This clonotype was seen at least ten times. This sequence joins TRBV5-6 and TRBJ1-2; D not resolved. The CDR3 sequence is 15 residues long. The germline V gene encodes CDR1 SGHDT and CDR2 YYEEEE. V lost 2 bases, J lost 4 bases, and 15 bases lay in between. The DNA of the CDR3 is TGTGCCAGCAGCTTCGGTTCTCGCGTGGGCTATGGCTACACCTTC. Its translation: CASSFGSRVGYGYTF.

The chain combines TRBV28 with TRBJ2-4; no definite D call. The CDR3 has 14 residues. Germline V gives CDR1 MDHEN, CDR2 SYDVKM. V gave up 1 base and J gave up 7 bases, with 11 bases separating them. The CDR3 reads CASSLLVSGNIQYF. The CDR3 nucleotides read TGTGCCAGCAGTTTATTGGTGTCTGGGAACATTCAGTACTTC.

The chain links TRBV20-1 to TRBJ1-3; D uncertain. Germline V gives CDR1 DFQATT, CDR2 SNEGSKA (reference sequence). The V end lost 5 bases, the J end lost 0 bases, and 11 bases lay between the germline ends. This CDR3 is built from 14 residues. CDR3 in DNA: TGCAGTGCTCCCGACCCCAACTCTGGAAACACCATATATTTT. Encoded protein: CSAPDPNSGNTIYF.

At least ten counts were recorded for this clonotype. The gene calls are TRBV7-8 and TRBJ1-1; D perhaps matches TRBD1 (5 bases). The germline V gene has CDR1 SGHVS and CDR2 FQNEAQ. The V end was cut by 4 bases, the J end by 3 bases, with 15 bases between. This CDR3 is built from 15 residues. As DNA, the CDR3 is TGTGCCAGCAGCTCCCCAGGAGAAGGGGACACTGAAGCTTTCTTT. This gives the protein CASSSPGEGDTEAFF.

This sequence joins TRBV29-1 and TRBJ2-7; 7 bases match TRBD2. Trimming removed 5 bases from V and 7 bases from J; junction bases left unmatched: 14. The CDR3 runs 14 residues. Germline CDR1 SQVTM, CDR2 ANQGSEA. The CDR3 sequence: CSVFGGRLSEEQYF. CDR3 DNA: TGCAGCGTTTTCGGCGGGAGATTGTCGGAAGAGCAGTACTTC.

This clonotype was counted ten times or more. The rearrangement uses TRBV28 and TRBJ1-3, with D tentatively TRBD1 (5 bases). The CDR3 extends over 14 amino acids. V was cut by 7 bases and J by 0 bases, with 10 bases left in between. Germline V gene sequence: CDR1 MDHEN, CDR2 SYDVKM. CDR3 region: CASNVGASGNTIYF. Here the CDR3 DNA reads TGTGCCAGCAACGTCGGGGCCTCTGGAAACACCATATATTTT.

In this sample, this clonotype turned up a few times. The chain joins TRBV7-2 to TRBJ2-7, with a possible D match to TRBD2 (5 bases). Deletions cut 4 bases from V and 7 bases from J, with 8 bases between. The CDR3 has 11 residues. The V gene's germline CDR1 is SGHTA and CDR2 FQGNSA. Here the CDR3 DNA reads TGTGCCAGCAGCTCCCGGAGGGAGCAGTACTTC. It codes for CASSSRREQYF.

V usage is TRBV25-1 and J usage is TRBJ1-1; D possibly corresponds to TRBD1 (6 bases). This CDR3 comprises 15 residues. V was clipped by 6 bases and J by 4 bases, with 18 bases between them. In germline, CDR1 is MGHDK, CDR2 SYGVNS. The CDR3 is CASSAGVELGTEAFF. The CDR3 DNA reads as TGTGCCAGCAGCGCAGGGGTGGAATTGGGCACTGAAGCTTTCTTT.

In its sample, this clonotype was seen many times. The rearrangement links TRBV7-2 to TRBJ1-5; D is possibly TRBD1 (5 bases). CDR1 and CDR2 from the germline V gene are SGHTA and FQGNSA. The CDR3 has 15 residues. The V gene lost 5 bases and the J gene lost 3 bases, with 14 bases spanning the gap. This CDR3 is CASSPGWGANQPQHF. The DNA of the CDR3 is TGTGCCAGCAGCCCAGGGTGGGGTGCCAATCAGCCCCAGCATTTT.

The table lists this clonotype with many counts. V and J are TRBV6-2 or TRBV6-3 and TRBJ2-7; D possibly corresponds to TRBD1 (6 bases). CDR1 and CDR2 (germline): MNHEY, SVGEGT. The CDR3 contains 12 residues. Written as DNA, the CDR3 is TGTGTGGAAGCCAGGGGCGCGGACGAGCAGTACTTC. Amino acids: CVEARGADEQYF.

This clonotype was observed many times. This chain uses TRBV28 with TRBJ2-3; 11 positions agree with TRBD2. Germline V gene data show CDR1 as MDHEN and CDR2 as SYDVKM. V dropped 3 bases and J dropped 6; count of bases not matched to a gene: 17. The CDR3 has 19 amino acids. The CDR3 here is CASSFPGTSGRGVWDTQYF. CDR3 coding DNA: TGTGCCAGCAGTTTCCCTGGGACTAGCGGTAGGGGCGTGTGGGATACGCAGTATTTT. The complete variable domain, with remaining parts taken from reference TRBV28 and TRBJ2-3, reads DVKVTQSSRYLVKRTGEKVFLECVQDMDHENMFWYRQDPGLGLRLIYFSYDVKMKEKGDIPEGYSVSREKKERFSLILESASTNQTSMYLCASSFPGTSGRGVWDTQYFGPGTRLTVL.

This chain uses TRBV29-1 with TRBJ1-1, with 8 bases identical to TRBD1. This CDR3 is built from 14 residues. V shed 7 bases, J shed 1 base, and the junction held 8 bases outside the gene matches. The germline CDR1 and CDR2 sequences are SQVTM and ANQGSEA. CDR3 sequence (DNA): TGCAGCGGAGAATCCGGGACAGGGAACACTGAAGCTTTCTTT. This codes for CSGESGTGNTEAFF.